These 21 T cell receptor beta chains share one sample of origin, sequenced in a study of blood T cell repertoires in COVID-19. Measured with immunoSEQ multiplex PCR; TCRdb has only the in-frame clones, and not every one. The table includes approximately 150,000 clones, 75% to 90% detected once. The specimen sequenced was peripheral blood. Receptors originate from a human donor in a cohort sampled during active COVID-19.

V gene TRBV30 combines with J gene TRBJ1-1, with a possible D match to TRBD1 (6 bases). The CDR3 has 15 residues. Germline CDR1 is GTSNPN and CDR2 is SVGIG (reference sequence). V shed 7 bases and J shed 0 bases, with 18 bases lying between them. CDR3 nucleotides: TGTGCCTTATGGGGGGGGCCGTTCATGAACACTGAAGCTTTCTTT. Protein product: CALWGGPFMNTEAFF.

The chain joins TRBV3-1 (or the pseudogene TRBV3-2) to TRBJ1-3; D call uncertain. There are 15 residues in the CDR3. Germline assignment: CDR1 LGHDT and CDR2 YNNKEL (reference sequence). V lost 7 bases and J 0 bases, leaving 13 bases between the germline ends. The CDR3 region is CASTRGGASGNTIYF. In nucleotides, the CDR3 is TGTGCCAGCACCCGGGGAGGAGCCTCTGGAAACACCATATATTTT.

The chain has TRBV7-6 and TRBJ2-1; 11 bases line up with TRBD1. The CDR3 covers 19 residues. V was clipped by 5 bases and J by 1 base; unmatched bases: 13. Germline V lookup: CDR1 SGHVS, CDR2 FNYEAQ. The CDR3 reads CASSRLRGTGGVSYNEQFF. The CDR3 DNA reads TGTGCCAGCAGCCGCTTACGTGGGACAGGGGGGGTGTCCTACAATGAGCAGTTCTTC.

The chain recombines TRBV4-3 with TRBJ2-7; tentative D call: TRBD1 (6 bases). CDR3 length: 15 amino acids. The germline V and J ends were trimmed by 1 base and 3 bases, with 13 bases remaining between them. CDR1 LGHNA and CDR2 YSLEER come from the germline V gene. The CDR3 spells CASSQVWQGSYEQYF. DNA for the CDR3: TGCGCCAGCAGCCAAGTTTGGCAGGGGAGCTACGAGCAGTACTTC.

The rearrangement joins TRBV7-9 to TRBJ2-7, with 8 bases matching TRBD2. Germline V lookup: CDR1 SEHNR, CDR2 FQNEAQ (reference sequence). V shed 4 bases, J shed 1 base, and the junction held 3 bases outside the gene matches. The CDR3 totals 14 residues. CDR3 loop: CASSSSGGSYEQYF. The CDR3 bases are TGTGCCAGCAGCTCGAGCGGGGGATCCTACGAGCAGTACTTC.

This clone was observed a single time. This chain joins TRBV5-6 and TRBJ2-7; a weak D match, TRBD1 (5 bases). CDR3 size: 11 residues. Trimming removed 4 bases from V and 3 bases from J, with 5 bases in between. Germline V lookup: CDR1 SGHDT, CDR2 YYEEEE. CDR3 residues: CASSQGYEQYF. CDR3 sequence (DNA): TGTGCCAGCAGCCAGGGCTACGAGCAGTACTTC.

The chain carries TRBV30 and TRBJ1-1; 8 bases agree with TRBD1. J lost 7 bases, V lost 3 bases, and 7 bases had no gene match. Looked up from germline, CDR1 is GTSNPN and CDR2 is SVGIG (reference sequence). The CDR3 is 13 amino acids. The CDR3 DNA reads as TGTGCCTGGAGACGGACAGGGAAGGTTGAAGCTTTCTTT. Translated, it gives CAWRRTGKVEAFF.

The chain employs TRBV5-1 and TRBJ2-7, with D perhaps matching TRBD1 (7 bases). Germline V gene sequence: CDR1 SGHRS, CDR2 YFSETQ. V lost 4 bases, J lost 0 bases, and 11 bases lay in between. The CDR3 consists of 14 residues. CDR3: CASSPGGSSYEQYF. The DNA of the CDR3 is TGCGCCAGCAGCCCAGGGGGGTCCTCCTACGAGCAGTACTTC.

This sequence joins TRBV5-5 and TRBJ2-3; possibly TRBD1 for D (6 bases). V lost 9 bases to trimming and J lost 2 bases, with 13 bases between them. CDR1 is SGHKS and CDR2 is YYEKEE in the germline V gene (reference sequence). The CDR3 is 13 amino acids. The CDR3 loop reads CATQGGLTDTQYF. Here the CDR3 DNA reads TGTGCCACCCAAGGGGGTCTCACAGATACGCAGTATTTT.

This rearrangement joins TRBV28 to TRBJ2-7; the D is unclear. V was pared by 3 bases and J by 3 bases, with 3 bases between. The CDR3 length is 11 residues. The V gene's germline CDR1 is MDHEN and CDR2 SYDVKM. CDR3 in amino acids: CASSFYYEQYF. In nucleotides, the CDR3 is TGTGCCAGCAGTTTTTACTACGAGCAGTACTTC.

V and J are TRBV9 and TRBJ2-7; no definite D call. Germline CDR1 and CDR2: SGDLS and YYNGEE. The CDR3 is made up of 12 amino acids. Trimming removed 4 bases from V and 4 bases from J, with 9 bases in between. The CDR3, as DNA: TGTGCCAGCAGCACCCCTAGGTACGAGCAGTACTTC. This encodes CASSTPRYEQYF.

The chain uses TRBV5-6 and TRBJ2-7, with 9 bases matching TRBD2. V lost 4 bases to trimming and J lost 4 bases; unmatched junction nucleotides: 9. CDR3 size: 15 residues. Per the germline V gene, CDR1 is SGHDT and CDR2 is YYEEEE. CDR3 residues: CASSGLLSGSYEQYF. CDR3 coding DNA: TGTGCCAGCAGCGGCTTACTTAGCGGGAGTTACGAGCAGTACTTC. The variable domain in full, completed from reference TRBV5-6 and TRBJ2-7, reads DAGVTQSPTHLIKTRGQQVTLRCSPKSGHDTVSWYQQALGQGPQFIFQYYEEEERQRGNFPDRFSGHQFPNYSSELNVNALLLGDSALYLCASSGLLSGSYEQYFGPGTRLTVT.

CDR3 coding DNA: TGTGCCACCAGCCCGGACAGGTTCTACGAGCAGTACTTC. Its protein product is CATSPDRFYEQYF. This rearrangement joins TRBV15 to TRBJ2-7; TRBD1 matches at 7 bases. Germline V lookup: CDR1 LNHNV, CDR2 YYDKDF (reference sequence). J was trimmed by 3 bases and V by 5 bases; bases with no gene match: 4. This CDR3 comprises 13 residues.

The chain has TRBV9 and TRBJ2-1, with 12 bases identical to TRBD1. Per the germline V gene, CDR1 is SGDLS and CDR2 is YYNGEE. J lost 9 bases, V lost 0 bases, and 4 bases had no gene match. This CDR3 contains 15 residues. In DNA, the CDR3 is TGTGCCAGCAGCGTAGGGGGACAGGGGGCGGGTGAGCAGTTCTTC. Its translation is CASSVGGQGAGEQFF.

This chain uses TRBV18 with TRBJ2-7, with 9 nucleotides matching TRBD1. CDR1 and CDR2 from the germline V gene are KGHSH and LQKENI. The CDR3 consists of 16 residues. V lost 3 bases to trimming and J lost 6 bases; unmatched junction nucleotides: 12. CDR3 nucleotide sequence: TGTGCCAGCTCACCCCCCGGGACAGGGAGCCGGGGCGAGCAGTACTTC. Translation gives CASSPPGTGSRGEQYF.

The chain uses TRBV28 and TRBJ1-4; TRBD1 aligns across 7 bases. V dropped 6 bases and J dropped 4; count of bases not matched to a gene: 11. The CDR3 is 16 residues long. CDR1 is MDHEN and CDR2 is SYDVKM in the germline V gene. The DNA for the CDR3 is TGTGCCAGCAGGCCGGCCGGACAGGCCTATAATGAAAAACTGTTTTTT. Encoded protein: CASRPAGQAYNEKLFF.

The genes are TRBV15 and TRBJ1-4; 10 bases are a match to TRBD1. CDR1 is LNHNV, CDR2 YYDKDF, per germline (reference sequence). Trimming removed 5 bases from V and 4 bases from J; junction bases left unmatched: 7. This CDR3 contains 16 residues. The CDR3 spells CATSPDRGWNNEKLFF. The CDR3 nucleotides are TGTGCCACCAGCCCGGACAGGGGGTGGAATAATGAAAAACTGTTTTTT. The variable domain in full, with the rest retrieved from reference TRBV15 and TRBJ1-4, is DAMVIQNPRYQVTQFGKPVTLSCSQTLNHNVMYWYQQKSSQAPKLLFHYYDKDFNNEADTPDNFQSRRPNTSFCFLDIRSPGLGDTAMYLCATSPDRGWNNEKLFFGSGTQLSVL.

The CDR3 protein is CASSEEAWEQYF. CDR3 bases: TGTGCCAGCAGTGAAGAAGCTTGGGAGCAGTACTTC. The V and J genes are TRBV2 and TRBJ2-7, with D hard to call. CDR3 size: 12 residues. Germline V gives CDR1 SNHLY, CDR2 FYNNEI. V lost 1 base, J lost 7 bases, and 8 bases lay in between.

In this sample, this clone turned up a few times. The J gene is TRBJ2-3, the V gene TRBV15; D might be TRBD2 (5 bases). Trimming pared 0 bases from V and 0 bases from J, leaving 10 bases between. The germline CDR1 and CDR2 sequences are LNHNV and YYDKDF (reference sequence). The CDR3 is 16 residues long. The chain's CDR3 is CATSRENGVSTDTQYF. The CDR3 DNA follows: TGTGCCACCAGCAGAGAGAACGGGGTGAGCACAGATACGCAGTATTTT. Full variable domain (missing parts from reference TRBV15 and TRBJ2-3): DAMVIQNPRYQVTQFGKPVTLSCSQTLNHNVMYWYQQKSSQAPKLLFHYYDKDFNNEADTPDNFQSRRPNTSFCFLDIRSPGLGDTAMYLCATSRENGVSTDTQYFGPGTRLTVL.

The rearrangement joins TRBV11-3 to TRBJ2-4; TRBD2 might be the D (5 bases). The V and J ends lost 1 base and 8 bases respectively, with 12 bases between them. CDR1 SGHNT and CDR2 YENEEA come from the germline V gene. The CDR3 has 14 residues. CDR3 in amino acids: CASSLGASPDIQYF. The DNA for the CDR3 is TGTGCCAGCAGCTTAGGAGCTAGCCCGGACATTCAGTACTTC.

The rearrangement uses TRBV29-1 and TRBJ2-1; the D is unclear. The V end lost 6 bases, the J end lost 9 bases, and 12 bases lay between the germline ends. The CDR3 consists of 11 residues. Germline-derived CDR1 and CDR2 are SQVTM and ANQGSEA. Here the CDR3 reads CSVEWAFEQFF. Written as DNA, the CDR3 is TGCAGCGTCGAGTGGGCTTTTGAGCAGTTCTTC.